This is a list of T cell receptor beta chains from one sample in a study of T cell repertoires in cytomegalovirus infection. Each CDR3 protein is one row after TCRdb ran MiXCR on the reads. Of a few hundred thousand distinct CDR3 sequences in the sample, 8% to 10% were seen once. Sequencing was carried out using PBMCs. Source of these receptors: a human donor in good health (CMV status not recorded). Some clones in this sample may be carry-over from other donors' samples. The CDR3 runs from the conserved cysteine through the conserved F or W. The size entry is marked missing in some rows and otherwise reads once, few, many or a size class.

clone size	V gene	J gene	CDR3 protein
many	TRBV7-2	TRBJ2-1	CASSLTSSSYNEQFF
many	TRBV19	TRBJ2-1	CASSAPGLVENEQFF
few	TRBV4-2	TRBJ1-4	CASSQATGGNEKLFF
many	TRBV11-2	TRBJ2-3	CASVPWGGMGPDTQYF
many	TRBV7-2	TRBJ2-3	CASSQQGSRTQYF
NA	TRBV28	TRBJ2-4	CASSEAGRGNIQYF
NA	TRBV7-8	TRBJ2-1	CASSLGYRSNEQFF
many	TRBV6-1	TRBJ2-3	CASSSTERHTDTQYF
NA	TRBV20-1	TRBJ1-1	CSAEGQTTEAFF
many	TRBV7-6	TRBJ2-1	CASSKLGSSYNEQFF
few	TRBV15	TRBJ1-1	CATSRGELNTEAFF
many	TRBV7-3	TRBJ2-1	CASSSQSGGASEQFF
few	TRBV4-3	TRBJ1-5	CASSQDGGGNQPQHF
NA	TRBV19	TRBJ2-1	CASSALAGGQFF
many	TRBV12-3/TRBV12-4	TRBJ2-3	CASSLRVLVPTHPNTQYF
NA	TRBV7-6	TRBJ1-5	CASSLLVGPQHF
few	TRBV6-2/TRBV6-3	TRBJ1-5	CASSQSGAGRATNQPQHF
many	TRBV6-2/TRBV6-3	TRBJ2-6	CASSFEGGQIIYSGANVLTF
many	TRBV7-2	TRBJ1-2	CASSFRRGDGYTF
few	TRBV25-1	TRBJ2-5	CASIQIGGEETQYF
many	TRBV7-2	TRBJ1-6	CASSLGGIYNSPLHF
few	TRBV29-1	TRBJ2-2	CSVEGHGNTGELFF
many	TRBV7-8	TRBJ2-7	CASSLAGADDEQYF
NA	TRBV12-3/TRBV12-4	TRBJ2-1	CASSLMSSYNEQFF
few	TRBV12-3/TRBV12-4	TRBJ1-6	CASSPGQGTSSPLHF
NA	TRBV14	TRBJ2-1	CASSQGGGVQYNEQFF
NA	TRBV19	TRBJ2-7	CASNFRGHREQYF
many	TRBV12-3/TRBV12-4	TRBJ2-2	CASGPGTSGSVGELFF
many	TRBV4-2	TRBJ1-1	CASSRTGGMNTEAFF
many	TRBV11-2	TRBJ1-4	CASSLARGGPTTNEKLFF
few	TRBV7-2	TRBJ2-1	CASSHSGTGTYNEQFF
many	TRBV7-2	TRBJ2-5	CASSLPVSGRAQETQYF
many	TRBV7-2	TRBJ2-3	CASSASTSVWDTQYF
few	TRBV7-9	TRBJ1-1	CASSPRGGTSNTEAFF
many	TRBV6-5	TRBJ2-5	CASSYSRLLRTSGGRETQYF
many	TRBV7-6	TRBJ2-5	CASSWPSGGAKETQYF
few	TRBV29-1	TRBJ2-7	CSVSGTGRREQYF
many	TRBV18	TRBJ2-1	CASSQLAGASHEQFF
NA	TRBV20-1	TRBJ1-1	CSLGNTEAFF
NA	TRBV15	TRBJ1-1	CATSRGTTGREAFF
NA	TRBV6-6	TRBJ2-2	CASTTSVGELFF
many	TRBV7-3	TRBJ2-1	CASSLMPSGPYNEQFF
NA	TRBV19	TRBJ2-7	CASSSGSGQEYF
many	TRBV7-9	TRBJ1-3	CASSVTPVNTIYF
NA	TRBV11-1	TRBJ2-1	CASSPPGLAGGNEQFF
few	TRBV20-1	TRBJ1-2	CSASSQGVAVGYTF
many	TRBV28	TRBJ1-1	CASSLTQGRSEAFF
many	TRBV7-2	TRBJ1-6	CASSSYMGLSPLHF
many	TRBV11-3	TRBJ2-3	CASSLGRGSDTQYF
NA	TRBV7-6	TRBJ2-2	CASSRTAGELFF
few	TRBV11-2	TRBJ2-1	CASSLELGGMRDNEQFF
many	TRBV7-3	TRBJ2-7	CASSPKGLASSYEQYF